These 5 T cell receptor beta chains were sequenced from one sample in a study of blood T cell repertoires in COVID-19. The assay was immunoSEQ multiplex PCR, and TCRdb's table has in-frame clones only and misses some. The sample lists about 310,000 clones, about nine tenths occurring once. Sequencing input: peripheral blood. The receptors were gathered from a man between 50 and 59 years old with active or convalescent COVID-19.

The chain couples TRBV28 to TRBJ1-4; 7 bases are shared with TRBD1. The CDR3 runs to 17 residues. After removal of 5 bases from V and 5 bases from J, the junction contained 14 bases not matched to a gene. The germline gives CDR1 MDHEN, CDR2 SYDVKM. The CDR3 sequence: CASSPQDRFFTNEKLFF. CDR3 nucleotides: TGTGCCAGCAGTCCTCAGGACAGGTTTTTCACCAATGAAAAACTGTTTTTT.

This chain links TRBV7-9 with TRBJ1-1; perhaps TRBD1 as D (5 bases). This CDR3 is built from 14 residues. CDR1 SEHNR and CDR2 FQNEAQ come from the germline V gene (reference sequence). The V end was cut by 4 bases, the J end by 1 base, with 10 bases between. CDR3: CASSSQASNTEAFF. DNA of the CDR3: TGTGCCAGCAGCTCACAGGCCTCGAACACTGAAGCTTTCTTT.

V is TRBV28 and J is TRBJ1-5; D is perhaps TRBD1 (5 bases). The V gene lost 7 bases and the J gene lost 5 bases, with 18 bases spanning the gap. Germline lookup yields CDR1 MDHEN and CDR2 SYDVKM. The CDR3 sequence is 15 residues long. CDR3 sequence (DNA): TGTGCCAGCACCCTGCCGGGGGTAGGAGATCAGCCCCAGCATTTT. The encoded protein is CASTLPGVGDQPQHF.

The chain combines TRBV5-5 with TRBJ2-2; tentatively, D is TRBD2 (5 bases). The CDR3 totals 20 residues. V shed 2 bases and J shed 1 base, with 24 bases lying between them. Germline V gene data show CDR1 as SGHKS and CDR2 as YYEKEE (reference sequence). Written as DNA, the CDR3 is TGTGCCAGCAGCTTTAGCCCCGGGATGTTGGCGGCAGGGAACACCGGGGAGCTGTTTTTT. This translates into CASSFSPGMLAAGNTGELFF.

The V call is TRBV24-1, the J call TRBJ2-2, with no clear D. Trimming removed 4 bases at V and 1 base at J, with 9 bases between. The CDR3 runs 15 residues. Germline lookup yields CDR1 KGHDR and CDR2 SFDVKD. As DNA, the CDR3 is TGTGCCACCAGTGAAACAGCTTGGAACACCGGGGAGCTGTTTTTT. Translated, it gives CATSETAWNTGELFF.